The following is a T cell receptor beta chain sequence with its context. Its antigen is not identified. Donors were ostensibly healthy at sampling, although undocumented immune exposures were probable. V gave up 1 base and J gave up 6 bases, with 7 bases separating them. The CDR3 is made up of 13 amino acids. Germline V lookup: CDR1 MNHEY, CDR2 SMNVEV (reference sequence). The entry originates in a study of cytomegalovirus exposure and HLA in healthy donors. About the research overall: Around 80 million unique TCR sequences came from HLA-typed donors in an early release. Study results and caveats: CMV antigen specificity of three CMV-associated chains was confirmed in vitro. Most TCR sequences were uncommon, yet certain public TCRs appeared in many donors.

PCR primers comprised 60 Vbeta and 13 Jbeta primers. Clones were read by immunoSEQ multiplex PCR, and TCRdb kept only the in-frame ones, dropping some. The sample lists about 60,000 clones; approximately 80% were seen once. The TCR sequence derives from a male donor in good health and CMV-seronegative. This sequence joins TRBV27 and TRBJ2-1; TRBD1 is a possible D gene (5 bases). Sequenced sample: PBMCs. The CDR3: CASSLFTGNEQFF. The CDR3 DNA sequence: TGTGCCAGCAGTTTATTTACAGGCAATGAGCAGTTCTTC.